These 4 T cell receptor beta chains were sequenced from one sample in a study of T cells in Graves' hyperthyroidism and ophthalmopathy. Amplified TCR beta CDR3 regions derived from RNA transcripts. First-round RT-PCR targeting the TCR CDR3 was performed with the HTBI primer set. MiXCR was run by TCRdb on the multiplex PCR reads, yielding one entry per CDR3 protein. The sample has 400,000 to 600,000 distinct CDR3 sequences; about 20% are singletons. Sequencing was performed on blood. The source of these receptors is a man younger than 35 with Graves' hyperthyroidism.

This clonotype was seen at least ten times. The V call is TRBV20-1, the J call TRBJ1-2; the match to TRBD1 covers 9 bases. Germline values: CDR1 DFQATT, CDR2 SNEGSKA (reference sequence). The length of the CDR3 is 15 residues. The V gene end was trimmed by 5 bases and the J gene end by 1 base; junction bases not matched to a gene: 8. The CDR3 sequence: CSAQPGQGYNYGYTF. The DNA of the CDR3 is TGCAGTGCTCAACCGGGACAGGGTTATAACTATGGCTACACCTTC.

This clonotype has a count of ten or more. This chain links TRBV20-1 with TRBJ1-2; D remains ambiguous. Per germline, CDR1 DFQATT and CDR2 SNEGSKA (reference sequence). The CDR3 has 11 residues. Trimming removed 0 bases from V and 5 bases from J, with 4 bases in between. The CDR3: CSARDDYGYTF. CDR3 nucleotide sequence: TGCAGTGCTAGAGACGATTATGGCTACACCTTC.

In its sample, this clonotype was seen many times. This sequence joins TRBV6-1 and TRBJ2-5, with 7 bases matching TRBD2. Unmatched junction bases numbered 7, after V lost 4 bases and J lost 5 bases. The CDR3 consists of 14 residues. Per germline, CDR1 MNHNS and CDR2 SASEGT. The CDR3 is CASSARRGGETQYF. The CDR3 nucleotides are TGTGCCAGCAGTGCCCGGCGGGGAGGGGAGACCCAGTACTTC.

This clonotype was observed a handful of times. This rearrangement joins TRBV6-2 or TRBV6-3 to TRBJ1-1, with D possibly matching TRBD1 (5 bases). V was pared by 10 bases and J by 1 base, with 16 bases between. Germline lookup yields CDR1 MNHEY and CDR2 SVGEGT. The CDR3 sequence is 14 residues long. The CDR3 protein is CATRTGTANTEAFF. In DNA, the CDR3 is TGTGCCACCCGTACCGGGACCGCGAACACTGAAGCTTTCTTT.